The 20 T cell receptor beta chains below were found in one sample sequenced in a study of regulatory and conventional T cells in RAG deficiency. The method was immunoSEQ multiplex PCR; TCRdb's version includes in-frame clones alone and lacks a portion of them. The data show about 30,000 clones, more than 80% seen once. These data also featured in a second study, about regulatory T cells. That paper states: The primer mix had 52 TRBV and 13 TRBJ primers.

Sequencing input: CD8+ T cells sorted from blood. The receptors come from a human donor in good health.

This clone came up a few times. This rearrangement joins TRBV2 to TRBJ1-2; D gene uncertain. The CDR3 is 12 residues long. The V end was cut by 1 base, the J end by 4 bases, with 4 bases between. CDR1 SNHLY and CDR2 FYNNEI come from the germline V gene. The CDR3 DNA is TGTGCCAGCAGTGAAGAGTTCTATGGCTACACCTTC. Protein: CASSEEFYGYTF.

The chain joins TRBV11-3 to TRBJ2-7; D ambiguous. Trimming took off 9 bases at V and 0 bases at J, with 6 bases between the two ends. Germline CDR1 and CDR2: SGHNT and YENEEA. The CDR3 length is 11 residues. The CDR3 DNA sequence: TGTGCCAGTGGGGTCTCCTACGAGCAGTACTTC. It codes for CASGVSYEQYF.

The chain recombines TRBV23-1 with TRBJ1-5, with a tentative D call TRBD1 (5 bases). TRBV23-1 is an open reading frame, and its role is uncertain. V shed 0 bases and J shed 4 bases, with 16 bases lying between them. CDR3 length: 17 amino acids. The CDR3 DNA is TGCGCCAGCAGTCAATCCTCCAACCAGGGATCTAATCAGCCCCAGCATTTT. Its translation: CASSQSSNQGSNQPQHF.

J is TRBJ2-1 and V is TRBV6-5, with TRBD1 as a possible D gene (5 bases). V lost 3 bases to trimming and J lost 10 bases, with 16 bases between them. The CDR3 runs 14 residues. Germline CDR1 MNHEY, CDR2 SVGAGI. CDR3 sequence (DNA): TGTGCCAGCAGTTATTCCCAGGGAATCCACGAGCAGTTCTTC. As protein: CASSYSQGIHEQFF.

The genes are TRBV7-9 and TRBJ1-5; no reliable D call. From germline, CDR1 is SEHNR and CDR2 FQNEAQ (reference sequence). The CDR3 extends over 15 amino acids. With 4 bases removed from V and 1 base from J, the gap between germline ends came to 11 bases. The CDR3 DNA reads as TGTGCCAGCAGCTCGTCCACGGGAAGCAATCAGCCCCAGCATTTT. Amino acids: CASSSSTGSNQPQHF.

The chain is built from TRBV5-4 and TRBJ2-5, with 8 bases fitting TRBD2. The length of the CDR3 is 15 residues. The germline V gene has CDR1 SGHNT and CDR2 YYREEE (reference sequence). J gave up 4 bases and V 4 bases, and 9 bases lay outside the gene matches. The CDR3 spells CASSDGGLVIETQYF. CDR3 DNA: TGTGCCAGCAGCGACGGGGGACTAGTGATAGAGACCCAGTACTTC.

This rearrangement joins TRBV5-1 to TRBJ1-2, with a possible D match to TRBD1 (5 bases). The CDR3 extends over 16 amino acids. Germline-derived CDR1 and CDR2 are SGHRS and YFSETQ. V was clipped by 2 bases and J by 8 bases, with 22 bases between them. The CDR3 coding sequence is TGCGCCAGCAGCTTAGACAGCCTGGGATCATATGGCGGCTACACCTTC. The encoded protein is CASSLDSLGSYGGYTF.

This rearrangement joins TRBV19 to TRBJ2-7; D is unresolved. V lost 8 bases, J lost 6 bases, and 23 bases lay in between. The germline CDR1 and CDR2 sequences are LNHDA and SQIVND (reference sequence). The CDR3 spans 15 residues. DNA of the CDR3: TGTGCCAGTGGCATGCTCGACATGTCTTCGGGCGAGCAGTACTTC. Its protein product is CASGMLDMSSGEQYF. The full variable domain, completed using reference TRBV19 and TRBJ2-7, is DGGITQSPKYLFRKEGQNVTLSCEQNLNHDAMYWYRQDPGQGLRLIYYSQIVNDFQKGDIAEGYSVSREKKESFPLTVTSAQKNPTAFYLCASGMLDMSSGEQYFGPGTRLTVT.

The gene calls are TRBV5-6 and TRBJ1-4; possible D gene TRBD1, 6 bases. The CDR3 length is 12 residues. In germline, CDR1 is SGHDT, CDR2 YYEEEE. The V end was cut by 4 bases, the J end by 12 bases, with 13 bases between. The CDR3 loop reads CASSQQQGELFF. The CDR3 DNA sequence: TGTGCCAGCAGCCAACAACAGGGCGAACTGTTTTTT.

The V gene is TRBV30, the J gene TRBJ1-3; weak D call: TRBD1 (5 bases). CDR1 and CDR2 from the germline V gene are GTSNPN and SVGIG (reference sequence). V lost 5 bases to trimming and J lost 2 bases, with 10 bases between them. This CDR3 has 13 amino acids. The chain's CDR3 is CAWASGTGNTIYF. In DNA, the CDR3 is TGTGCCTGGGCGTCAGGGACTGGAAACACCATATATTTT.

CDR3 DNA: TGTGCCAGCAGTCCTGACAGCACAGATACGCAGTATTTT. Amino acid sequence: CASSPDSTDTQYF. V and J are TRBV6-5 and TRBJ2-3; D not resolved. Germline CDR1 is MNHEY and CDR2 is SVGAGI. The CDR3 is made up of 13 amino acids. V was pared by 5 bases and J by 0 bases, with 6 bases between.

The genes are TRBV29-1 and TRBJ1-2; 8 nucleotides agree with TRBD1. This CDR3 has 12 residues. J gave up 6 bases and V 5 bases, and 5 bases lay outside the gene matches. The germline V gene encodes CDR1 SQVTM and CDR2 ANQGSEA. This CDR3 reads CSVSGGLDGYTF. The CDR3 coding sequence is TGCAGCGTTTCAGGGGGCTTAGATGGCTACACCTTC.

The chain employs TRBV10-1 and TRBJ1-3, with 8 bases fitting TRBD1. This CDR3 spans 16 amino acids. J was trimmed by 0 bases and V by 11 bases; bases with no gene match: 12. Germline CDR1 is WNHNN and CDR2 is SYGVQD (reference sequence). CDR3 DNA sequence: TGCGCCCGGTTCTGGACAGGGCAAATCTCTGGAAACACCATATATTTT. This encodes CARFWTGQISGNTIYF.

This chain links TRBV7-2 with TRBJ2-7; 8 bases agree with TRBD2. The ends lost 6 bases at V and 6 bases at J; junction bases unmatched: 4. Germline lookup yields CDR1 SGHTA and CDR2 FQGNSA. There are 12 residues in the CDR3. In DNA, the CDR3 is TGTGCCAGCAGGGACCGGGGGGGCGAGCAGTACTTC. Amino acids: CASRDRGGEQYF.

This clone was detected once. This chain connects TRBV27 to TRBJ1-1; no firm D call. Germline V gene lookup returns CDR1 MNHEY and CDR2 SMNVEV (reference sequence). The V and J ends lost 2 bases and 1 base respectively, with 5 bases between them. The CDR3 runs to 13 residues. The CDR3, as DNA: TGTGCCAGCAGTTTAAGGCAGAACACTGAAGCTTTCTTT. It yields the protein CASSLRQNTEAFF.

This sequence joins TRBV18 and TRBJ2-7, with TRBD2 matching 10 bases. With 4 bases clipped from V and 3 bases from J, the junction kept 18 bases outside the gene matches. This CDR3 region has 19 residues. CDR1 is KGHSH and CDR2 is LQKENI in the germline V gene. The CDR3 sequence is CASSHTTSGPRLYFYEQYF. Written as DNA, the CDR3 is TGTGCCAGCTCACATACGACTAGCGGGCCCAGACTTTATTTCTACGAGCAGTACTTC.

The chain couples TRBV5-1 to TRBJ2-3; TRBD2 matches 7 bases. CDR3 length: 14 residues. Germline V lookup: CDR1 SGHRS, CDR2 YFSETQ. Trimming took 3 bases from V and 2 from J; bases not matched to a gene: 3. CDR3 nucleotide sequence: TGCGCCAGCAGCTCGAGCGGGGACACAGATACGCAGTATTTT. Amino acids: CASSSSGDTDTQYF.

The gene calls are TRBV4-3 and TRBJ1-2; TRBD1 matches at 9 bases. Germline V gives CDR1 LGHNA, CDR2 YSLEER. V lost 0 bases and J lost 2; bases outside the gene matches: 7. The CDR3 extends over 17 amino acids. The CDR3 sequence is CASSQERGTGKNYGYTF. DNA for the CDR3: TGCGCCAGCAGCCAAGAGCGCGGGACAGGGAAAAACTATGGCTACACCTTC.

The rearrangement joins TRBV6-1 to TRBJ1-1; D not resolved. Trimming took off 4 bases at V and 3 bases at J, with 18 bases between the two ends. Germline V lookup: CDR1 MNHNS, CDR2 SASEGT. This CDR3 has 16 residues. CDR3 loop: CASSAPVKGLDTEAFF. The DNA for the CDR3 is TGTGCCAGCAGTGCCCCCGTGAAGGGTCTGGACACTGAAGCTTTCTTT.

V usage is TRBV6-5 and J usage is TRBJ1-5, with D maybe TRBD1 (5 bases). Between the trimmed V and J ends, which lost 8 bases and 2 bases, there was a span of 10 bases. Germline CDR1 is MNHEY and CDR2 is SVGAGI. This CDR3 is 13 amino acids long. CDR3 protein: CASGGGGNQPQHF. DNA for the CDR3: TGTGCCAGCGGCGGAGGGGGCAATCAGCCCCAGCATTTT.